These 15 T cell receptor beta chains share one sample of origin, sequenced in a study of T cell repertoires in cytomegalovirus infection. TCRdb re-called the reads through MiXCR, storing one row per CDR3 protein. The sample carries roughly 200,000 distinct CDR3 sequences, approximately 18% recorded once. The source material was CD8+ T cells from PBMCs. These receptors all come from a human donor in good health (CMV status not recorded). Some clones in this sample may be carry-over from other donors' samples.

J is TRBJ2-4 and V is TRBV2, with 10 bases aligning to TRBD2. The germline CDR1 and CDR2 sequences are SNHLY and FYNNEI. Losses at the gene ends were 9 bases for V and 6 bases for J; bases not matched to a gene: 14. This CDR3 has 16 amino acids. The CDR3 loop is CASSPPWASGGNIQYF. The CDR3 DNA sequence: TGTGCCAGTAGCCCCCCCTGGGCTAGCGGGGGAAACATTCAGTACTTC.

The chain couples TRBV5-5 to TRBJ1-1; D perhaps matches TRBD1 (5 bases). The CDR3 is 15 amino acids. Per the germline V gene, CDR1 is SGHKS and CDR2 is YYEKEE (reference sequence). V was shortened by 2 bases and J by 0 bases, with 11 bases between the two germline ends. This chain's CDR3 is CASSFQQVLNTEAFF. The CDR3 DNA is TGTGCCAGCAGCTTCCAACAGGTTTTGAACACTGAAGCTTTCTTT.

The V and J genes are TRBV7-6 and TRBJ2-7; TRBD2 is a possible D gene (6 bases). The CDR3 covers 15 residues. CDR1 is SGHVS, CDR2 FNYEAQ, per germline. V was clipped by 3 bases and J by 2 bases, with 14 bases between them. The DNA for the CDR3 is TGTGCCAGCAGCTTCGAGGGCGGGGTCCCCTACGAGCAGTACTTC. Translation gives CASSFEGGVPYEQYF.

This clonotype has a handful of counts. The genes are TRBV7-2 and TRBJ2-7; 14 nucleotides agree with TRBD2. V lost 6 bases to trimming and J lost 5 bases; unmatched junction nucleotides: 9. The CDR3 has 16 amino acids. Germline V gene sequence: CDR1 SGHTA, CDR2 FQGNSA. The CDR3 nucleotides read TGTGCCAGCAGATCGGGACTAGCGGGGGAATCCCACGAGCAGTACTTC. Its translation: CASRSGLAGESHEQYF.

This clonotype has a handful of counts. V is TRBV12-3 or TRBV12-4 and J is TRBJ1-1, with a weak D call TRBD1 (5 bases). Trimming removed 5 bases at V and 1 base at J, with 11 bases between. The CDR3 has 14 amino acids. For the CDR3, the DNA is TGTGCCAGCAGTCGTTATACAGGGAACACTGAAGCTTTCTTT. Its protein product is CASSRYTGNTEAFF.

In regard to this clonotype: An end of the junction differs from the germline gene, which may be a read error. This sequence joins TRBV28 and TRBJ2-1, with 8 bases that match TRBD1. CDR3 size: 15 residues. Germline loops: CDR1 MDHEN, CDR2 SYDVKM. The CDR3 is CASTLEPGQDNEQFF. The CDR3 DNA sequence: TGTGCCAGCACTTTAGAACCGGGACAGGACAATGAGCAGTTCTTC.

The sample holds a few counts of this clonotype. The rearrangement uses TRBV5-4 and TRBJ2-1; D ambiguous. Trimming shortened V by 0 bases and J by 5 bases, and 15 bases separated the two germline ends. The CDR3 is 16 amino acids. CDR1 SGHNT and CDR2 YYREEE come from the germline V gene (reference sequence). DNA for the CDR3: TGTGCCAGCAGCTTGGCATTCTGGGCATCCAACAATGAGCAGTTCTTC. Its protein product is CASSLAFWASNNEQFF.

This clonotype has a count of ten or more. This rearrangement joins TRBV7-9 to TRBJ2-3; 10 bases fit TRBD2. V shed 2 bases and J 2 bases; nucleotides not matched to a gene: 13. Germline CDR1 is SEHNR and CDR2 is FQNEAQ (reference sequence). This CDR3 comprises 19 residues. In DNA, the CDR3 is TGTGCCAGCAGCTTACCCGAACAAGCGGGGGGGCCCTACACAGATACGCAGTATTTT. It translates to CASSLPEQAGGPYTDTQYF.

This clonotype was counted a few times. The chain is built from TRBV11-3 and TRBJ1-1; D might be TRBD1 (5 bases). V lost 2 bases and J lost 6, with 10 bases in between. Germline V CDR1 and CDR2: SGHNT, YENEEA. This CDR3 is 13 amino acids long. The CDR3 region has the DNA TGTGCCAGCAGCTTAAGAGGGGCCCCTGAAGCTTTCTTT. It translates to CASSLRGAPEAFF. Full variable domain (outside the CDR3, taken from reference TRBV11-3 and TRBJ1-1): EAGVVQSPRYKIIEKKQPVAFWCNPISGHNTLYWYLQNLGQGPELLIRYENEEAVDDSQLPKDRFSAERLKGVDSTLKIQPAELGDSAVYLCASSLRGAPEAFFGQGTRLTVV.

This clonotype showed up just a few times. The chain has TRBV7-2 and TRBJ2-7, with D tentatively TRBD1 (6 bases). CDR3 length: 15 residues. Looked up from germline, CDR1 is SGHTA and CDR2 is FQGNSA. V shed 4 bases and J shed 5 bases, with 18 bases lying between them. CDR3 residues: CASSSGRGPLNEQYF. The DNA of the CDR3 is TGTGCCAGCAGCTCCGGCAGGGGTCCGTTGAACGAGCAGTACTTC.

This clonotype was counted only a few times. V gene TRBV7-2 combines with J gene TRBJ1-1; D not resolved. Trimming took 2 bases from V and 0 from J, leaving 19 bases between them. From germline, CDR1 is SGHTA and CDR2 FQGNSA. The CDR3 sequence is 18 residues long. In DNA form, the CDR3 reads TGTGCCAGCAGCTTACGGGTCGGCAGTGAGGGTGTGAACACTGAAGCTTTCTTT. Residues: CASSLRVGSEGVNTEAFF.

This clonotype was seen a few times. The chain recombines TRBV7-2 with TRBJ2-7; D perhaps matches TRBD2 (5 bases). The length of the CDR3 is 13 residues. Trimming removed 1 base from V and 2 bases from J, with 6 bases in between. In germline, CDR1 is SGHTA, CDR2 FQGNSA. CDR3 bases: TGTGCCAGCAGCTTAGTGCGGGCCTACGAGCAGTACTTC. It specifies CASSLVRAYEQYF.

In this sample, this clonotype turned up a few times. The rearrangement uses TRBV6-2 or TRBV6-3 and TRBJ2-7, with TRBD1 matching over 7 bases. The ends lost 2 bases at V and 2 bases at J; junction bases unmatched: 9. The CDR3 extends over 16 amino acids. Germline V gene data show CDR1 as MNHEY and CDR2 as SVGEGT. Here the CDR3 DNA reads TGTGCCAGCAGTTACCAGAACGACAGGGTCACCTACGAGCAGTACTTC. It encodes CASSYQNDRVTYEQYF.

The CDR3 region is CASSSQSRRESYEQYF. CDR3 DNA sequence: TGTGCCAGCAGCTCCCAGAGTAGGAGGGAATCCTACGAGCAGTACTTC. The chain couples TRBV7-9 to TRBJ2-7; possibly TRBD2 for D (6 bases). CDR1 is SEHNR and CDR2 is FQNEAQ in the germline V gene (reference sequence). V was cut by 4 bases and J by 1 base, with 17 bases left in between. This CDR3 region has 16 residues.

The CDR3 DNA reads TGTGCCAGCAGTTCTCATACCCCCTTGACTAGCCCGAGCACAGATACGCAGTATTTT. Protein: CASSSHTPLTSPSTDTQYF. The V gene is TRBV12-3 or TRBV12-4, the J gene TRBJ2-3; 7 bases line up with TRBD2. V shed 4 bases and J 0 bases; nucleotides not matched to a gene: 16. This CDR3 is built from 19 residues.